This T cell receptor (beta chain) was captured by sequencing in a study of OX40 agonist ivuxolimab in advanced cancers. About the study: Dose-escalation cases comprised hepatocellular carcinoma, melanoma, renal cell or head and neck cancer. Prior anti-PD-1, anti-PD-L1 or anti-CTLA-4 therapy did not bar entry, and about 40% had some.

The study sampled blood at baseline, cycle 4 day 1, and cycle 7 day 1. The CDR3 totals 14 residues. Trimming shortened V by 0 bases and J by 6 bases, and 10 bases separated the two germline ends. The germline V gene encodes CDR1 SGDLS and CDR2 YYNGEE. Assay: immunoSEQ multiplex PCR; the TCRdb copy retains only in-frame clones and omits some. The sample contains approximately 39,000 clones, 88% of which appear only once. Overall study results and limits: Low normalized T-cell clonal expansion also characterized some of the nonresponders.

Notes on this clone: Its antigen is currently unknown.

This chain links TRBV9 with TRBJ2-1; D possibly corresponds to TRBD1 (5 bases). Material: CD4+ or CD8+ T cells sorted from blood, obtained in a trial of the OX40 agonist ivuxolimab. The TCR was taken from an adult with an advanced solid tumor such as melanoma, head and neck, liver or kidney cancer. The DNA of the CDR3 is TGTGCCAGCAGCGTAGTAGGGGCGAGCAATGAGCAGTTCTTC. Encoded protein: CASSVVGASNEQFF.